This T cell receptor beta chain derives from a study of regulatory T cells. Study-level points and caveats: Shannon entropy was nonsignificantly lower in patient CD8+ T cells than control CD8+ cells.

At testing, patients were 2 to 39 years old, with reduced naive and increased memory T-cell proportions. The PCR used 52 TRBV and 13 TRBJ primers. The method was immunoSEQ multiplex PCR; TCRdb's version includes in-frame clones alone and lacks a portion of them. The top ten hold about 35% of the sample, which has around 2,100 clones, around 64% seen once. Comments on this clone: Its antigen is as yet unknown.

The material sequenced was CD8+ T cells sorted from blood. This sequence was found in a person aged 30-39 years with CD3G deficiency.

CDR3 sequence (DNA): TGTGCCAGCAGTTTTGGACAGACTGGAAACACCATATATTTT. Translated, it gives CASSFGQTGNTIYF. The chain is built from TRBV28 and TRBJ1-3; D might be TRBD1 (6 bases). Germline V gene data show CDR1 as MDHEN and CDR2 as SYDVKM. V was shortened by 3 bases and J by 2 bases, with 8 bases between the two germline ends. CDR3 size: 14 residues.